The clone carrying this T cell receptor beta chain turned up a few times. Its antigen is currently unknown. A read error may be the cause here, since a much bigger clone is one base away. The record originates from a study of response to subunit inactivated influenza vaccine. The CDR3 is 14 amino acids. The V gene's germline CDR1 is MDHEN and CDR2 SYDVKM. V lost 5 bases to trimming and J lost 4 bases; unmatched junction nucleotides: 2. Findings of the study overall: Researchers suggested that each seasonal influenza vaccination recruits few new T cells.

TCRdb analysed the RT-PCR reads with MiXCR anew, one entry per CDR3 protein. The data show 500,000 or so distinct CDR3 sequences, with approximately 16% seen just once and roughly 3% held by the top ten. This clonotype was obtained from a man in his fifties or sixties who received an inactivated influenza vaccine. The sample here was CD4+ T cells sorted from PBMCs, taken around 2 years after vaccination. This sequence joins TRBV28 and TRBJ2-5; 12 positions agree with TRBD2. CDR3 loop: CASSLTSGRETQYF. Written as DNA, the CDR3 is TGTGCCAGCAGTCTGACTAGCGGGAGAGAGACCCAGTACTTC. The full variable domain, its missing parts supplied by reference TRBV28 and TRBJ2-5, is DVKVTQSSRYLVKRTGEKVFLECVQDMDHENMFWYRQDPGLGLRLIYFSYDVKMKEKGDIPEGYSVSREKKERFSLILESASTNQTSMYLCASSLTSGRETQYFGPGTRLLVL.